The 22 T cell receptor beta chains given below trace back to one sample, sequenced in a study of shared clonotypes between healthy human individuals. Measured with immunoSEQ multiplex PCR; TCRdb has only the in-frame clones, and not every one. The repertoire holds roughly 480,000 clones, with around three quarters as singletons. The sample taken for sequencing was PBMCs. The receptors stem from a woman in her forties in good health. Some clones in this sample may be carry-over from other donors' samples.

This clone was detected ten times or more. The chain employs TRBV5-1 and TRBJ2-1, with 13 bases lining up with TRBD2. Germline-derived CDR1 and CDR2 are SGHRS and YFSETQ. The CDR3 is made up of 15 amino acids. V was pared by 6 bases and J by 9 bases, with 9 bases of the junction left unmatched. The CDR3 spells CASTPVLAGGTEQFF. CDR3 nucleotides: TGCGCCAGCACCCCGGTACTAGCGGGAGGGACTGAGCAGTTCTTC.

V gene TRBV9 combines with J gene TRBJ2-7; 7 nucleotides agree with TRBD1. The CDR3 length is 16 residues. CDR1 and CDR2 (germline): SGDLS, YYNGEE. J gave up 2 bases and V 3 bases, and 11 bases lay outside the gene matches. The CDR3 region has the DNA TGTGCCAGCAGCGCGGCCAGGGACAGCAGTCCCTACGAGCAGTACTTC. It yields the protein CASSAARDSSPYEQYF.

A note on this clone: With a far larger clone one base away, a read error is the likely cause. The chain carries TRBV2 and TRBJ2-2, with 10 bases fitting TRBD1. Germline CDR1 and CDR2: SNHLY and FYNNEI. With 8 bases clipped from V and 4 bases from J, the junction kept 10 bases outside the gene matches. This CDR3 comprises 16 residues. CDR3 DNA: TGTGCCAGCTCCGGGACAGGGGACGGTCTCACCGGGGAGCTGTTTTTT. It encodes CASSGTGDGLTGELFF.

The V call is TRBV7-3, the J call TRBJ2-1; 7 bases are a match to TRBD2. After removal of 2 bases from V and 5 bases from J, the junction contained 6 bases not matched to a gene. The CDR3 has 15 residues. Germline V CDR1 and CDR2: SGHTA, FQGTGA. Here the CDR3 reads CASSLGRELNNEQFF. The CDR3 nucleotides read TGTGCCAGCAGCTTAGGGCGGGAGCTAAACAATGAGCAGTTCTTC.

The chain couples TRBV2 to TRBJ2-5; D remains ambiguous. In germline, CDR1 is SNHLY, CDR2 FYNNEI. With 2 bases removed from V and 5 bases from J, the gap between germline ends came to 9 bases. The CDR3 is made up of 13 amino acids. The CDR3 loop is CASSELLMETQYF. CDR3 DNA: TGTGCCAGCAGTGAACTACTAATGGAGACCCAGTACTTC. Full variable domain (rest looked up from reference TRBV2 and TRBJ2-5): EPEVTQTPSHQVTQMGQEVILRCVPISNHLYFYWYRQILGQKVEFLVSFYNNEISEKSEIFDDQFSVERPDGSNFTLKIRSTKLEDSAMYFCASSELLMETQYFGPGTRLLVL.

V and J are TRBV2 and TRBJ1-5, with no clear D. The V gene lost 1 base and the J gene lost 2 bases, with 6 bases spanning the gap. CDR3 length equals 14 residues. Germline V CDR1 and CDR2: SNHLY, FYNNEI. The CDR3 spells CASSEVKGNQPQHF. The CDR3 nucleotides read TGTGCCAGCAGTGAAGTCAAGGGCAATCAGCCCCAGCATTTT.

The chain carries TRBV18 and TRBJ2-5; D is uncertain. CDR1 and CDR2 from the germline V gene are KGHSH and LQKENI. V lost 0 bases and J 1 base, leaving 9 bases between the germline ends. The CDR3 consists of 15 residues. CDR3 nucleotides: TGTGCCAGCTCACCACCGAACTCTGCCCAAGAGACCCAGTACTTC. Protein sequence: CASSPPNSAQETQYF.

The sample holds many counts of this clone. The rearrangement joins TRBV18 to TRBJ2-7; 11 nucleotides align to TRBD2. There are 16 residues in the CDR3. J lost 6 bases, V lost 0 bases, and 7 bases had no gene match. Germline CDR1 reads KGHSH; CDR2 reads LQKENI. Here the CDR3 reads CASSPPVAGGRAEQYF. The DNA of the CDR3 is TGTGCCAGCTCACCACCGGTAGCGGGAGGGCGGGCCGAGCAGTACTTC. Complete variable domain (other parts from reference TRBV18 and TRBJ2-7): NAGVMQNPRHLVRRRGQEARLRCSPMKGHSHVYWYRQLPEEGLKFMVYLQKENIIDESGMPKERFSAEFPKEGPSILRIQQVVRGDSAAYFCASSPPVAGGRAEQYFGPGTRLTVT.

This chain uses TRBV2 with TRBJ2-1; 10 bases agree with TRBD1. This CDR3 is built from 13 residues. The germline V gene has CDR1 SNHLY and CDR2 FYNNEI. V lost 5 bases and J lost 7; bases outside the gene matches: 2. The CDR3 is CASSRTGGNEQFF. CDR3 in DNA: TGTGCCAGCAGTCGGACAGGGGGAAATGAGCAGTTCTTC.

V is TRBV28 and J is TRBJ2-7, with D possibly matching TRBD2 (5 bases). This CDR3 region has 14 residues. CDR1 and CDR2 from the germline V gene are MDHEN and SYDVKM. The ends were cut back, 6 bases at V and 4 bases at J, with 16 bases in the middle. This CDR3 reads CASRLREVGYEQYF. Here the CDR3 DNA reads TGTGCCAGCAGGTTACGGGAAGTCGGGTACGAGCAGTACTTC.

This CDR3 reads CASSLTRGGRETQYF. The CDR3 DNA sequence: TGTGCCAGCAGCTTAACGCGGGGCGGCAGAGAGACCCAGTACTTC. V and J are TRBV11-2 and TRBJ2-5; D is perhaps TRBD2 (6 bases). CDR3 size: 15 residues. V lost 2 bases and J lost 4, with 14 bases in between. Germline CDR1 and CDR2: SGHAT and FQNNGV.

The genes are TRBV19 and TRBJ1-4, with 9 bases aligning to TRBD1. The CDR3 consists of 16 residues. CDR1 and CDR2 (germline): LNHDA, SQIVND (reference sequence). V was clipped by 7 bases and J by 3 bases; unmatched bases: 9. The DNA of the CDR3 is TGTGCCAGTAAACAGGGGGCTTCAACCCCTAATGAAAAACTGTTTTTT. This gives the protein CASKQGASTPNEKLFF. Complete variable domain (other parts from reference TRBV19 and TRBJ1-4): DGGITQSPKYLFRKEGQNVTLSCEQNLNHDAMYWYRQDPGQGLRLIYYSQIVNDFQKGDIAEGYSVSREKKESFPLTVTSAQKNPTAFYLCASKQGASTPNEKLFFGSGTQLSVL.

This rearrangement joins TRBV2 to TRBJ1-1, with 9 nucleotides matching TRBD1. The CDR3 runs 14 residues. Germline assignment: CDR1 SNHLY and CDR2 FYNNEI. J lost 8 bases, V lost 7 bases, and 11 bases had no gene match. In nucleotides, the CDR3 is TGTGCCAGCACCGGGACAGGGATCGTTCCGGAAGCTTTCTTT. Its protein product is CASTGTGIVPEAFF. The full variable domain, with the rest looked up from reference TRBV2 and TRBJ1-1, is EPEVTQTPSHQVTQMGQEVILRCVPISNHLYFYWYRQILGQKVEFLVSFYNNEISEKSEIFDDQFSVERPDGSNFTLKIRSTKLEDSAMYFCASTGTGIVPEAFFGQGTRLTVV.

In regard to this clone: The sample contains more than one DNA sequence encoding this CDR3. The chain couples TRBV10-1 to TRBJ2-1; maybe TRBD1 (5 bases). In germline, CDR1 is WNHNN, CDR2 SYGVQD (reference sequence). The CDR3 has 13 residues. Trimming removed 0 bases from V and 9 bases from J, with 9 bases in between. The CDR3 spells CASSESGRGEQFF. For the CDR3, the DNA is TGCGCCAGCAGTGAGTCGGGAAGGGGTGAGCAGTTCTTC.

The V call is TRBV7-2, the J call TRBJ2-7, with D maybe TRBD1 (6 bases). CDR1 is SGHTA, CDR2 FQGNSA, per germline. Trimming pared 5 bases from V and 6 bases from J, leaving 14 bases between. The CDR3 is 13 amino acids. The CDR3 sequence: CASSALQGIEQYF. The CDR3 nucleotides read TGTGCCAGCAGCGCCTTACAGGGTATCGAGCAGTACTTC.

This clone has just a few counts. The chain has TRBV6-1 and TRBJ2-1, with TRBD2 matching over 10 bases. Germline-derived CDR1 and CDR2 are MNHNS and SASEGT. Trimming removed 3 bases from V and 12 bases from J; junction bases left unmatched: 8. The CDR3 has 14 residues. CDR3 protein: CASSDLAGVPGQFF. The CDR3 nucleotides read TGTGCCAGCAGTGACCTAGCGGGAGTCCCTGGGCAGTTCTTC.

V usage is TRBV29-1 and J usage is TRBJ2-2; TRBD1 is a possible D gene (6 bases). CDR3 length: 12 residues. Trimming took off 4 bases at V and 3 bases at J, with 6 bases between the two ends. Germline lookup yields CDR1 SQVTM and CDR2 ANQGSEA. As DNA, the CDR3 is TGCAGCGTTGGGACAGACACCGGGGAGCTGTTTTTT. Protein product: CSVGTDTGELFF.

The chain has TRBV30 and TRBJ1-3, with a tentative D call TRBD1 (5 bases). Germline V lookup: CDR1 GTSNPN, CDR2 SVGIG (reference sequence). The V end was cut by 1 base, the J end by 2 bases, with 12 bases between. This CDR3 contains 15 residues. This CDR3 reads CAWSAGGNAGNTIYF. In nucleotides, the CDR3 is TGTGCCTGGAGTGCGGGGGGGAATGCTGGAAACACCATATATTTT.

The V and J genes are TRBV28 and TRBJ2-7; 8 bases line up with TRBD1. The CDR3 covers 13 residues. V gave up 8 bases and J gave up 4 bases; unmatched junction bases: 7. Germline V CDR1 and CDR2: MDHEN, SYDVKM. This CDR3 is CASRTGPRYEQYF. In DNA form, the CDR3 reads TGTGCCAGCCGGACAGGGCCAAGGTACGAGCAGTACTTC.

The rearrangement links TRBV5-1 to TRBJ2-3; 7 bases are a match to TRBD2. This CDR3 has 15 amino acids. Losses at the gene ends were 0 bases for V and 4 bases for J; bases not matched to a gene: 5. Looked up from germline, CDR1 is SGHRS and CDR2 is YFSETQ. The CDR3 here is CASSLAGGGADTQYF. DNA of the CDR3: TGCGCCAGCAGCTTGGCGGGAGGAGGCGCAGATACGCAGTATTTT.

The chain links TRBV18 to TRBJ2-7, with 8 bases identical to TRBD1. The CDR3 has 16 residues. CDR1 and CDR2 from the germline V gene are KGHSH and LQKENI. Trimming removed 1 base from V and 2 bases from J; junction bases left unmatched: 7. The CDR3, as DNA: TGTGCCAGCTCACCACGAGCGGCAGGGGGCCCCTACGAGCAGTACTTC. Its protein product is CASSPRAAGGPYEQYF.

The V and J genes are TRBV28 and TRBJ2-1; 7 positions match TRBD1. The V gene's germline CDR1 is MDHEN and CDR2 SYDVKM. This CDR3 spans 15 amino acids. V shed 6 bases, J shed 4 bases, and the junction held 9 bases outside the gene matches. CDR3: CASRLTQGVYNEQFF. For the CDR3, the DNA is TGTGCCAGCAGACTCACGCAGGGGGTTTACAATGAGCAGTTCTTC.